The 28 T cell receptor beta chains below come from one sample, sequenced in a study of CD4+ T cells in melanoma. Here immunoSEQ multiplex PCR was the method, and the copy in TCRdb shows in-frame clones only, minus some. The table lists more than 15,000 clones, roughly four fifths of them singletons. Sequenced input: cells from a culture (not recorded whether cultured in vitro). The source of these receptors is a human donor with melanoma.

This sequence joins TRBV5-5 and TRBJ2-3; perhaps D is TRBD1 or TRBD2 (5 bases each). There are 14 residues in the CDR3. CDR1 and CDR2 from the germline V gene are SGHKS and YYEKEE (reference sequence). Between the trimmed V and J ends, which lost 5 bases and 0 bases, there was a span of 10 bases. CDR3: CASRGDWSTDTQYF. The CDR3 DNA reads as TGTGCCAGCAGGGGGGATTGGAGCACAGATACGCAGTATTTT.

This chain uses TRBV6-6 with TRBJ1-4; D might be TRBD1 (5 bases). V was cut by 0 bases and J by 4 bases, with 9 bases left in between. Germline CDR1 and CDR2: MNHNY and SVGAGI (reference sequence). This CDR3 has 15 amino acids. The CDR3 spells CASSYSKGSNEKLFF. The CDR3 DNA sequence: TGTGCCAGCAGTTACTCGAAGGGGAGTAATGAAAAACTGTTTTTT.

The DNA of the CDR3 is TGTGCCAGCAGCTTGGAGGGATGGAGCAATCAGCCCCAGCATTTT. Protein sequence: CASSLEGWSNQPQHF. The chain carries TRBV5-5 and TRBJ1-5; no clear D. Germline lookup yields CDR1 SGHKS and CDR2 YYEKEE (reference sequence). With 0 bases removed from V and 1 base from J, the gap between germline ends came to 8 bases. CDR3 length equals 15 residues. Combining the CDR3 with reference TRBV5-5 and TRBJ1-5 gives the whole variable domain DAGVTQSPTHLIKTRGQQVTLRCSPISGHKSVSWYQQVLGQGPQFIFQYYEKEERGRGNFPDRFSARQFPNYSSELNVNALLLGDSALYLCASSLEGWSNQPQHFGDGTRLSIL.

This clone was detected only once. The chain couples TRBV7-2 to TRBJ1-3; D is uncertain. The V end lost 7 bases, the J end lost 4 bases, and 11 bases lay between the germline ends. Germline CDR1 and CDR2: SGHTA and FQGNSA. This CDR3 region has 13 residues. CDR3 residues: CASTPTPGNTIYF. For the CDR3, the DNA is TGTGCCAGCACCCCGACCCCGGGAAACACCATATATTTT.

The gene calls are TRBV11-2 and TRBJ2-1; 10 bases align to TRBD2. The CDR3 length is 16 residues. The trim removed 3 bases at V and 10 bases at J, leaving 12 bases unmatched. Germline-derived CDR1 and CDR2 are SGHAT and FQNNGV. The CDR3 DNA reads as TGTGCCAGCAGCTTCTGGGGCAAGCGGGGGGGCCACGAGCAGTTCTTC. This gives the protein CASSFWGKRGGHEQFF.

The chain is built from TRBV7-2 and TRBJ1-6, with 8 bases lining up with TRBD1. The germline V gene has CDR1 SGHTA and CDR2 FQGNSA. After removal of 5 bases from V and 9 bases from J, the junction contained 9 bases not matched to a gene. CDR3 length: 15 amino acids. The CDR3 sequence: CASSTRGQAGSPLHF. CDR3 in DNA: TGTGCCAGCAGCACCCGGGGACAGGCTGGTTCACCCCTCCACTTT.

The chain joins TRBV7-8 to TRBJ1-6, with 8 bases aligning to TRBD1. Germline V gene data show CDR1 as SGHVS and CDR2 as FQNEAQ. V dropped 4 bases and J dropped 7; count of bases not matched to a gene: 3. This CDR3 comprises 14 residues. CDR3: CASSYRGENSPLHF. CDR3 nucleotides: TGTGCCAGCAGCTACAGGGGGGAGAATTCACCCCTCCACTTT.

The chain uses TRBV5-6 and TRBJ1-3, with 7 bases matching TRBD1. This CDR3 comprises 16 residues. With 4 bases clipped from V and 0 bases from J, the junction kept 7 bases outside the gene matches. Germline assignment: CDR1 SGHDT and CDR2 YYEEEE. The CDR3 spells CASSRQDRNSGNTIYF. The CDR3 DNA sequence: TGTGCCAGCAGCCGACAGGACAGGAACTCTGGAAACACCATATATTTT. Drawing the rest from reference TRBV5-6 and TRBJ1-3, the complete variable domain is DAGVTQSPTHLIKTRGQQVTLRCSPKSGHDTVSWYQQALGQGPQFIFQYYEEEERQRGNFPDRFSGHQFPNYSSELNVNALLLGDSALYLCASSRQDRNSGNTIYFGEGSWLTVV.

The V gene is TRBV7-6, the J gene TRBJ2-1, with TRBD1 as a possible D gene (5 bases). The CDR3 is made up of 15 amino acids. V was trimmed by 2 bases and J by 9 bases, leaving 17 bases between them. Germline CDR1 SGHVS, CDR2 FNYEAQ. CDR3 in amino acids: CASSLSLGLKGEQFF. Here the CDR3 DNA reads TGTGCCAGCAGCTTATCACTGGGGCTAAAGGGTGAGCAGTTCTTC.

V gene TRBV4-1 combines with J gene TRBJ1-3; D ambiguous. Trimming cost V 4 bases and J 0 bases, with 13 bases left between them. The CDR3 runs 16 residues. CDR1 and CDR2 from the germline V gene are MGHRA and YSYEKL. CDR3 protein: CASSPPTGGSGNTIYF. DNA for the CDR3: TGCGCCAGCAGCCCGCCGACGGGCGGCTCTGGAAACACCATATATTTT.

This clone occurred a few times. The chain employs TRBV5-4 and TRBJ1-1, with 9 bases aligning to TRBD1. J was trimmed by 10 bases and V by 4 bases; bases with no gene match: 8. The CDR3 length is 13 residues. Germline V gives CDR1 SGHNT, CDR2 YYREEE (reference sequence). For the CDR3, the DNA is TGTGCCAGCAGCAGGACAGGGGTCGGCGGAGCTTTCTTT. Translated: CASSRTGVGGAFF.

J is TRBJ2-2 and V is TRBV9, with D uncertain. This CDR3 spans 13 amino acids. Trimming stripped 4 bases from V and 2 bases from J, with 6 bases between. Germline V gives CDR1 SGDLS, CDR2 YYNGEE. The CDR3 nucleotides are TGTGCCAGCAGCACGGCAAACACCGGGGAGCTGTTTTTT. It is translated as CASSTANTGELFF.

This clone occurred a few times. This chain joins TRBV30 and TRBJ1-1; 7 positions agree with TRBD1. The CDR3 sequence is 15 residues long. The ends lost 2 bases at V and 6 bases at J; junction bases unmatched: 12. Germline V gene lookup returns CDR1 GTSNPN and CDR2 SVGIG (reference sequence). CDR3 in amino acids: CAWSSLGTGAAEAFF. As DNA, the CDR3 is TGTGCCTGGAGTAGCCTGGGAACAGGGGCCGCTGAAGCTTTCTTT.

This CDR3 is CASSHRKDRAAWDGYTF. The CDR3 DNA reads as TGCGCCAGCAGTCACCGGAAAGACAGGGCCGCGTGGGATGGCTACACCTTC. The chain links TRBV23-1 to TRBJ1-2; TRBD1 matches at 7 bases. TRBV23-1 is given ORF status, its function remaining uncertain. The CDR3 is 17 residues long. V lost 3 bases, J lost 6 bases, and 16 bases stayed unmatched.

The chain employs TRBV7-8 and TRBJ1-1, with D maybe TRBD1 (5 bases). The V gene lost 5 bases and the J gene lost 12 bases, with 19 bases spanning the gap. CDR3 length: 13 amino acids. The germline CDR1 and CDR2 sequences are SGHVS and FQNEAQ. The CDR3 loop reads CASSPGAAPGTFF. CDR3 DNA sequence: TGTGCCAGCAGCCCTGGGGCAGCTCCTGGGACTTTCTTT.

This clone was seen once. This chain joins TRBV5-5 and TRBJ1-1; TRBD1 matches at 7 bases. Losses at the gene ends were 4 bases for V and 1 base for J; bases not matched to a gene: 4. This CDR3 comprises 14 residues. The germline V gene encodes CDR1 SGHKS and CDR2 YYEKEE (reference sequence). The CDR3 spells CASSMGTANTEAFF. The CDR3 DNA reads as TGTGCCAGCAGCATGGGGACAGCGAACACTGAAGCTTTCTTT.

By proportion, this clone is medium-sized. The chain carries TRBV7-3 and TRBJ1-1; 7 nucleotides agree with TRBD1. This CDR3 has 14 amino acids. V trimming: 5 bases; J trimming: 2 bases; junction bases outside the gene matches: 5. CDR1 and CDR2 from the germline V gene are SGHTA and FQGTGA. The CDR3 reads CASSMTGPNTEAFF. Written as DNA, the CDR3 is TGTGCCAGCAGCATGACAGGGCCCAACACTGAAGCTTTCTTT.

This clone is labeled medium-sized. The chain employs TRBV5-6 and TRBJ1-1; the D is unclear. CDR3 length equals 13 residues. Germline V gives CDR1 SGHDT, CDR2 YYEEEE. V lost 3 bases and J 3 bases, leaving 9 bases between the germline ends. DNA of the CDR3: TGTGCCAGCAGCTCGGACGATTACACTGAAGCTTTCTTT. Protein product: CASSSDDYTEAFF. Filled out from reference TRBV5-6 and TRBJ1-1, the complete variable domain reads DAGVTQSPTHLIKTRGQQVTLRCSPKSGHDTVSWYQQALGQGPQFIFQYYEEEERQRGNFPDRFSGHQFPNYSSELNVNALLLGDSALYLCASSSDDYTEAFFGQGTRLTVV.

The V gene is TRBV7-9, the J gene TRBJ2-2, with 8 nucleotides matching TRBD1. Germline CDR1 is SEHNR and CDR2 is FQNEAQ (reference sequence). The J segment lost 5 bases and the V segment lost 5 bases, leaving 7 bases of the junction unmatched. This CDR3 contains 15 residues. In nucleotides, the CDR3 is TGTGCCAGCAGCCTACGACAGGGGTGGACCGGGGAGCTGTTTTTT. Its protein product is CASSLRQGWTGELFF.

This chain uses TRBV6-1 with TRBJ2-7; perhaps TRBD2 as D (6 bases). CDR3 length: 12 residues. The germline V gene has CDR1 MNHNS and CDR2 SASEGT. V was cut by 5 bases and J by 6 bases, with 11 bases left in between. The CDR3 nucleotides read TGTGCCAGCAGTTCCCAGGGAGGCGAGCAGTACTTC. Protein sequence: CASSSQGGEQYF.

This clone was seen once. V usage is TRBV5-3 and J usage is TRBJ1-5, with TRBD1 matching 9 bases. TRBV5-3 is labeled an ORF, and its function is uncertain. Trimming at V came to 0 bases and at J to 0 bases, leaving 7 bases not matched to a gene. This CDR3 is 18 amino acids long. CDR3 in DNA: TGTGCCAGAAGCTTGGGGGACAGGGCCCCCTATAGCAATCAGCCCCAGCATTTT. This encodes CARSLGDRAPYSNQPQHF.

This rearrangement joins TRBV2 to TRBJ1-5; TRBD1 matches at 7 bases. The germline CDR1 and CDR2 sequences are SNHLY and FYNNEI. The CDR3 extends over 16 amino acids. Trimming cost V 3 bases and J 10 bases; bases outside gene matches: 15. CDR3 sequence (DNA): TGTGCCAGCAGTGAGAACCTAGGGACAGTTAGTATCCCCCAGCATTTT. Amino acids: CASSENLGTVSIPQHF. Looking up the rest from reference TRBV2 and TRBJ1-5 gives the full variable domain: EPEVTQTPSHQVTQMGQEVILRCVPISNHLYFYWYRQILGQKVEFLVSFYNNEISEKSEIFDDQFSVERPDGSNFTLKIRSTKLEDSAMYFCASSENLGTVSIPQHFGDGTRLSIL.

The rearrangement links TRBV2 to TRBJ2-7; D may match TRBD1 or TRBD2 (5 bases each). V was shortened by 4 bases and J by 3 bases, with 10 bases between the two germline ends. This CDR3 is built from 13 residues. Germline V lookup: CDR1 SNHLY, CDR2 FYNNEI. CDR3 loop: CASSGGTVYEQYF. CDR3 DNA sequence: TGTGCCAGCAGTGGAGGGACGGTCTACGAGCAGTACTTC.

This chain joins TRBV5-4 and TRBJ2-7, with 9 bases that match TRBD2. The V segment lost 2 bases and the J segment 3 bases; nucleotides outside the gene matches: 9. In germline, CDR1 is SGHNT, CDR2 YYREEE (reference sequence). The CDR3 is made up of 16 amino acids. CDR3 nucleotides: TGTGCCAGCAGCTTAGGCCAGCGGGGGGTCCGCTACGAGCAGTACTTC. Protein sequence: CASSLGQRGVRYEQYF.

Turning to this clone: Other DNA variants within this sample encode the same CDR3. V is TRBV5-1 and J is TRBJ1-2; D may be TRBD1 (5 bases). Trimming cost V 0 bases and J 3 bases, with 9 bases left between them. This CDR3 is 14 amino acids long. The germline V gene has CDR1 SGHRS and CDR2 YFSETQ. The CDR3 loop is CASSLVGGDYGYTF. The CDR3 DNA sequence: TGCGCCAGCAGCTTGGTCGGGGGAGACTATGGCTACACCTTC.

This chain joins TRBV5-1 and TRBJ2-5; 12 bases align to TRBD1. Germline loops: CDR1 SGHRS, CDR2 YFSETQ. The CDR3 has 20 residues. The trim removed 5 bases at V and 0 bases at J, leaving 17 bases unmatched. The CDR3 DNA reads TGCGCCAGCAGGAGGGGACAGGGGGCCTCCGTCCGTGGGTACCAAGAGACCCAGTACTTC. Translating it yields CASRRGQGASVRGYQETQYF. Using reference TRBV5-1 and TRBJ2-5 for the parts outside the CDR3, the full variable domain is KAGVTQTPRYLIKTRGQQVTLSCSPISGHRSVSWYQQTPGQGLQFLFEYFSETQRNKGNFPGRFSGRQFSNSRSEMNVSTLELGDSALYLCASRRGQGASVRGYQETQYFGPGTRLLVL.

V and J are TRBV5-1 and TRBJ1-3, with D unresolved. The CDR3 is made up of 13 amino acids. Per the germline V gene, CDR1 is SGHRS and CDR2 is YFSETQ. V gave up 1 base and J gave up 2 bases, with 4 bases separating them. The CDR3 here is CASSLTTGNTIYF. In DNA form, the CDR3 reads TGCGCCAGCAGCTTGACTACTGGAAACACCATATATTTT.

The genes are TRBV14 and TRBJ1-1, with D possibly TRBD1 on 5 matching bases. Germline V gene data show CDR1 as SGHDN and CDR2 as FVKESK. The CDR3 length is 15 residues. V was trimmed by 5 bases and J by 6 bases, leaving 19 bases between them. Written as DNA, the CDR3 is TGTGCCAGCAGCGCTTTCCAGGTGGGGGAAGCTGAAGCTTTCTTT. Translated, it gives CASSAFQVGEAEAFF.